This T cell receptor beta chain was identified in a study of cytotoxic CD8 clonotypes in ibrutinib-treated CLL. Study overall: Following treatment for a median roughly 12 months, range 6 to 36, response samples were then taken. The average sample held around 280,000 productive templates and 87,000 or so productive rearrangements.

Germline V lookup: CDR1 SQVTM, CDR2 ANQGSEA. V lost 5 bases and J lost 4, with 10 bases in between. CDR3 length: 12 amino acids. Generated by immunoSEQ multiplex PCR, the TCRdb table keeps only in-frame clones and is missing some. The table records tens of thousands of clones, approximately 67% of them present only once. This clone showed up many times. V and J are TRBV29-1 and TRBJ2-3; no definite D call. This clonotype was sampled from a human donor with chronic lymphocytic leukemia. The specimen was PBMCs, collected at disease progression, from a patient treated with ibrutinib. The CDR3 nucleotides read TGCAGCGTTAGGTTCCAGTCAGATACGCAGTATTTT. Protein product: CSVRFQSDTQYF.